The 22 T cell receptor beta chains listed next were all sequenced from one sample in a study of blood T cell repertoires in COVID-19. Libraries were prepared by immunoSEQ multiplex PCR; TCRdb keeps only in-frame clonotypes and omits some of them. The sample has over 65,000 clones, approximately 82% seen once. The material sequenced was peripheral blood. The receptor set was obtained from an elderly man with active COVID-19.

V gene TRBV5-1 combines with J gene TRBJ2-7; D is perhaps TRBD1 (6 bases). The CDR3 consists of 15 residues. V lost 4 bases to trimming and J lost 0 bases, with 14 bases between them. CDR1 and CDR2 from the germline V gene are SGHRS and YFSETQ. As DNA, the CDR3 is TGCGCCAGCAGCGAGGACACAGGGATCTCCTACGAGCAGTACTTC. Encoded protein: CASSEDTGISYEQYF. Full variable domain (outside the CDR3, taken from reference TRBV5-1 and TRBJ2-7): KAGVTQTPRYLIKTRGQQVTLSCSPISGHRSVSWYQQTPGQGLQFLFEYFSETQRNKGNFPGRFSGRQFSNSRSEMNVSTLELGDSALYLCASSEDTGISYEQYFGPGTRLTVT.

V and J are TRBV28 and TRBJ1-2; D is uncertain. Germline V gene lookup returns CDR1 MDHEN and CDR2 SYDVKM. Between the trimmed V and J ends, which lost 3 bases and 4 bases, there was a span of 12 bases. This CDR3 is 14 amino acids long. The CDR3 protein is CASSFRGGSYGYTF. CDR3 nucleotides: TGTGCCAGCAGTTTCCGGGGTGGGAGCTATGGCTACACCTTC.

The chain joins TRBV7-2 to TRBJ1-1; maybe TRBD1 (5 bases). CDR1 and CDR2 (germline): SGHTA, FQGNSA. The CDR3 is 14 residues long. V lost 1 base and J 4 bases, leaving 10 bases between the germline ends. For the CDR3, the DNA is TGTGCCAGCAGCTTAGTACCCGGGGGCACTGAAGCTTTCTTT. Its translation: CASSLVPGGTEAFF.

This clone has just one count. The chain carries TRBV5-6 and TRBJ2-7; 11 bases line up with TRBD1. CDR3 size: 15 residues. With V trimmed by 4 bases and J by 6 bases, 9 bases remained unmatched. Looked up from germline, CDR1 is SGHDT and CDR2 is YYEEEE. The CDR3 region has the DNA TGTGCCAGCAGCCGCATGGACAGGGGGCTTGGCGAGCAGTACTTC. Amino acid sequence: CASSRMDRGLGEQYF.

CDR3: CASSSYRTGELFF. CDR3 nucleotide sequence: TGTGCCAGCAGCTCCTATCGCACCGGGGAGCTGTTTTTT. This chain connects TRBV7-9 to TRBJ2-2; no clear D gene. This CDR3 comprises 13 residues. The V gene's germline CDR1 is SEHNR and CDR2 FQNEAQ (reference sequence). Deletions cut 4 bases from V and 4 bases from J, with 7 bases between. Drawing the rest from reference TRBV7-9 and TRBJ2-2, the complete variable domain is DTGVSQNPRHKITKRGQNVTFRCDPISEHNRLYWYRQTLGQGPEFLTYFQNEAQLEKSRLLSDRFSAERPKGSFSTLEIQRTEQGDSAMYLCASSSYRTGELFFGEGSRLTVL.

Written as DNA, the CDR3 is TGCGCCAGCAGCTTGGTAGGACTAGCGGAGCCTGGGCAGTTCTTC. Protein sequence: CASSLVGLAEPGQFF. The chain links TRBV5-1 to TRBJ2-1, with 10 bases that match TRBD2. With V trimmed by 0 bases and J by 12 bases, 9 bases remained unmatched. The CDR3 has 15 residues. Germline V gene lookup returns CDR1 SGHRS and CDR2 YFSETQ. Combining the CDR3 with reference TRBV5-1 and TRBJ2-1 gives the whole variable domain KAGVTQTPRYLIKTRGQQVTLSCSPISGHRSVSWYQQTPGQGLQFLFEYFSETQRNKGNFPGRFSGRQFSNSRSEMNVSTLELGDSALYLCASSLVGLAEPGQFFGPGTRLTVL.

DNA of the CDR3: TGTGCCAGCAGGGGTAGGCCAGCGGGATTGAGTGAGCAGTTCTTC. Its translation is CASRGRPAGLSEQFF. The chain carries TRBV28 and TRBJ2-1; 7 bases fit TRBD2. The ends lost 6 bases at V and 9 bases at J; junction bases unmatched: 14. This CDR3 has 15 amino acids. Germline CDR1 reads MDHEN; CDR2 reads SYDVKM.

This clone has more than one count but fewer than ten. V and J are TRBV6-1 and TRBJ2-7; D is possibly TRBD1 (6 bases). The germline gives CDR1 MNHNS, CDR2 SASEGT. The CDR3 loop spans 15 amino acids. V gave up 3 bases and J gave up 2 bases, with 14 bases separating them. The CDR3 protein is CASSEQGPSAYEQYF. The CDR3 nucleotides are TGTGCCAGCAGTGAGCAGGGGCCCTCCGCCTACGAGCAGTACTTC.

This clone was recorded a few times. This sequence joins TRBV5-1 and TRBJ2-5; 9 positions match TRBD1. The V segment lost 4 bases and the J segment 1 base; nucleotides outside the gene matches: 5. Germline-derived CDR1 and CDR2 are SGHRS and YFSETQ. The CDR3 spans 15 residues. The CDR3 DNA follows: TGCGCCAGCAGCGAAATACAGGGGGCCCAAGAGACCCAGTACTTC. It is translated as CASSEIQGAQETQYF.

The chain links TRBV20-1 to TRBJ2-3, with 7 bases aligning to TRBD2. The trim removed 5 bases at V and 6 bases at J, leaving 2 bases unmatched. The germline V gene has CDR1 DFQATT and CDR2 SNEGSKA (reference sequence). The CDR3 sequence is 11 residues long. The CDR3 spells CSAGGVDTQYF. CDR3 sequence (DNA): TGCAGTGCTGGGGGGGTGGATACGCAGTATTTT.

The chain employs TRBV27 and TRBJ1-1, with D perhaps TRBD1 (5 bases). Trimming removed 0 bases from V and 5 bases from J, with 16 bases in between. CDR1 MNHEY and CDR2 SMNVEV come from the germline V gene (reference sequence). The CDR3 length is 16 residues. The CDR3 nucleotides are TGTGCCAGCAGTTTATCCACAGTGTCGGGGGGTACTGAAGCTTTCTTT. It translates to CASSLSTVSGGTEAFF.

This sequence joins TRBV5-5 and TRBJ1-5, with 10 bases identical to TRBD1. Germline CDR1 reads SGHKS; CDR2 reads YYEKEE (reference sequence). V gave up 2 bases and J gave up 4 bases; unmatched junction bases: 6. The CDR3 covers 16 residues. DNA for the CDR3: TGTGCCAGCAGCTTACTTGGGACAGGGGCAAATCAGCCCCAGCATTTT. The encoded protein is CASSLLGTGANQPQHF.

The rearrangement uses TRBV28 and TRBJ1-4, with D uncertain. The CDR3 extends over 14 amino acids. Germline lookup yields CDR1 MDHEN and CDR2 SYDVKM. V lost 11 bases to trimming and J lost 8 bases, with 21 bases between them. CDR3 coding DNA: TGTGCCGGCGCCCCTGGCGGTCGGCCCGAAAAACTGTTTTTT. Protein product: CAGAPGGRPEKLFF.

The V gene is TRBV7-2, the J gene TRBJ2-3, with TRBD2 identical over 12 bases. Germline CDR1 reads SGHTA; CDR2 reads FQGNSA. The CDR3 has 18 amino acids. V gave up 3 bases and J gave up 5 bases; unmatched junction bases: 12. CDR3 region: CASSFLRPGLAGGDTQYF. In nucleotides, the CDR3 is TGTGCCAGCAGCTTCCTCCGACCGGGACTAGCGGGCGGAGATACGCAGTATTTT.

A few counts support this clone. The V call is TRBV7-8, the J call TRBJ1-1, with TRBD1 matching 9 bases. This CDR3 region has 15 residues. Germline CDR1 and CDR2: SGHVS and FQNEAQ. Losses at the gene ends were 1 base for V and 1 base for J; bases not matched to a gene: 1. The chain's CDR3 is CASSLVTGGNTEAFF. The CDR3 nucleotides are TGTGCCAGCAGCTTAGTGACAGGGGGGAACACTGAAGCTTTCTTT.

The V call is TRBV27, the J call TRBJ1-3, with D perhaps TRBD1 (6 bases). Deletions cut 5 bases from V and 0 bases from J, with 11 bases between. The CDR3 covers 15 residues. Germline CDR1 MNHEY, CDR2 SMNVEV (reference sequence). The CDR3 sequence is CASSLDRTSGNTIYF. The CDR3, as DNA: TGTGCCAGCAGTCTAGACAGGACCTCTGGAAACACCATATATTTT.

V gene TRBV19 combines with J gene TRBJ1-1; D is ambiguous. The germline gives CDR1 LNHDA, CDR2 SQIVND (reference sequence). V was shortened by 2 bases and J by 0 bases, with 13 bases between the two germline ends. The CDR3 has 16 amino acids. CDR3 in amino acids: CASSIRVGRVNTEAFF. CDR3 in DNA: TGTGCCAGTAGTATAAGGGTCGGGAGAGTGAACACTGAAGCTTTCTTT.

This chain uses TRBV7-6 with TRBJ1-1, with D possibly matching TRBD1 (5 bases). CDR3 length equals 15 residues. Germline-derived CDR1 and CDR2 are SGHVS and FNYEAQ. Trimming took 5 bases from V and 2 from J, leaving 15 bases between them. This CDR3 is CASSRDAGTNTEAFF. CDR3 nucleotide sequence: TGTGCCAGCAGCCGAGACGCGGGGACTAACACTGAAGCTTTCTTT.

This chain links TRBV7-9 with TRBJ1-2; maybe TRBD1 (5 bases). The germline gives CDR1 SEHNR, CDR2 FQNEAQ (reference sequence). Trimming took off 1 base at V and 7 bases at J, with 10 bases between the two ends. CDR3 length: 13 residues. The DNA of the CDR3 is TGTGCCAGCAGCTTAGATATGGGGCTTGGCTACACCTTC. Its protein product is CASSLDMGLGYTF.

V and J are TRBV24-1 and TRBJ2-2; D perhaps matches TRBD2 (5 bases). Per germline, CDR1 KGHDR and CDR2 SFDVKD. V lost 9 bases, J lost 3 bases, and 16 bases lay in between. This CDR3 contains 15 residues. The CDR3 protein is CATSRVDTDTGELFF. The CDR3 nucleotides read TGTGCCACCTCGAGGGTGGATACGGACACCGGGGAGCTGTTTTTT.

The V and J genes are TRBV3-1 (or the pseudogene TRBV3-2) and TRBJ1-1; 7 nucleotides align to TRBD1. CDR3 length equals 14 residues. Germline CDR1 and CDR2: LGHDT and YNNKEL (reference sequence). The J segment lost 1 base and the V segment lost 3 bases, leaving 2 bases of the junction unmatched. The chain's CDR3 is CASSHGQANTEAFF. CDR3 bases: TGTGCCAGCAGCCATGGACAGGCGAACACTGAAGCTTTCTTT.

A single count supports this clone. The J gene is TRBJ2-7, the V gene TRBV3-1 (or the pseudogene TRBV3-2), with TRBD2 matching 8 bases. The CDR3 spans 16 residues. Germline lookup yields CDR1 LGHDT and CDR2 YNNKEL (reference sequence). With V trimmed by 1 base and J by 4 bases, 9 bases remained unmatched. CDR3 sequence reads: CASSQGNTAGVYEQYF. DNA for the CDR3: TGTGCCAGCAGCCAAGGGAATACAGCGGGAGTTTACGAGCAGTACTTC.